Listed below are T cell receptor beta chains from one sample, sequenced in a study of CD8 T cells in Susac syndrome. TCRdb re-analysed the immunoSEQ multiplex PCR reads in MiXCR, keeping a single row per CDR3 protein. The sample has a few hundred thousand distinct CDR3 sequences, 95% seen once. Input material: CD4+ T cells from PBMCs. These receptors were collected from a human donor with multiple sclerosis. The CDR3 runs from the conserved cysteine through the conserved F or W. A D gene is named only where the DNA matches it firmly. A row's size may be missing; if present it is once, few, many or a size class.

j_call | d_call | v_call | clone_size | cdr3_length | cdr3_nt | cdr3_aa
TRBJ2-1 | . | TRBV5-1 | . | 14 | TGCGCCAGCAGCTTGGCCAAAGGGTACAATGAGCAGTTCTTC | CASSLAKGYNEQFF
TRBJ2-7 | TRBD1 | TRBV24-1 | . | 13 | TGTGCCACGCAACTAGGACAGGGAACCGAGCAGTACTTC | CATQLGQGTEQYF
TRBJ1-1 | . | TRBV3-1 | . | 14 | TGTGCCAGCAGCCAATTACCACAGGTCACTGAAGCTTTCTTT | CASSQLPQVTEAFF
TRBJ2-7 | . | TRBV12-3/TRBV12-4 | . | 12 | TGTGCCAGCAGTTTTTCCCTCGGCGAGCAGTACTTC | CASSFSLGEQYF
TRBJ2-1 | TRBD1 | TRBV7-2 | . | 14 | TGTGCCAGCAGCGGACAGGGGGCGATCGATGAGCAGTTCTTC | CASSGQGAIDEQFF
TRBJ2-2 | TRBD1 | TRBV29-1 | . | 14 | TGCAGCGTTGACCCGGGACAGACGACCGGGGAGCTGTTTTTT | CSVDPGQTTGELFF
TRBJ2-3 | . | TRBV18 | . | 15 | TGTGCCAGCTCATCCGACACCTACCCCACAGATACGCAGTATTTT | CASSSDTYPTDTQYF
TRBJ2-1 | . | TRBV14 | . | 16 | TGTGCCAGCAGCCATGCTCGGGGGGCCTATTACAATGAGCAGTTCTTC | CASSHARGAYYNEQFF
TRBJ2-2 | TRBD1 | TRBV24-1 | once | 16 | TGTGCCACCAGTGAAACAGGGGAATACGGCACCGGGGAGCTGTTTTTT | CATSETGEYGTGELFF
TRBJ2-7 | . | TRBV5-1 | . | 12 | TGCGCCAGCAGGGGAAGATCCTACGAGCAGTACTTC | CASRGRSYEQYF